Shown below are 22 T cell receptor beta chains from a single sample sequenced in a study of glioma-infiltrating T cells after dendritic cell vaccination. Measured with immunoSEQ multiplex PCR; TCRdb has only the in-frame clones, and not every one. The table includes some 99,000 clones, 80% detected once. Documented time point: after dendritic cell vaccination, including at tumor progression/relapse. The sequencing here drew on blood, taken after dendritic cell vaccination. The receptors originated from a human donor with glioblastoma.

J is TRBJ2-3 and V is TRBV6-1; TRBD1 agrees at 7 bases. The CDR3 spans 15 residues. V lost 4 bases and J lost 1; bases outside the gene matches: 5. Germline V gene sequence: CDR1 MNHNS, CDR2 SASEGT. The CDR3 DNA sequence: TGTGCCAGCAGTGTTTTGCAGGGGGGCACAGATACGCAGTATTTT. Protein product: CASSVLQGGTDTQYF.

The chain recombines TRBV28 with TRBJ2-1; possible D gene TRBD2, 5 bases. V was pared by 6 bases and J by 10 bases, with 16 bases between. Per the germline V gene, CDR1 is MDHEN and CDR2 is SYDVKM. The CDR3 has 13 amino acids. CDR3 in amino acids: CASSLLGPGEQFF. The CDR3 nucleotides are TGTGCCAGCAGCCTCCTTGGCCCGGGGGAGCAGTTCTTC.

This clone has just a few counts. CDR3 loop: CASSGVRVSVGELFF. The CDR3 nucleotides are TGTGCCAGCAGTGGGGTCAGGGTATCTGTCGGGGAGCTGTTTTTT. The chain is built from TRBV2 and TRBJ2-2; possible D gene TRBD1, 5 bases. V gave up 4 bases and J gave up 7 bases, with 16 bases separating them. CDR1 is SNHLY and CDR2 is FYNNEI in the germline V gene. The CDR3 has 15 residues. The full variable domain, with the rest looked up from reference TRBV2 and TRBJ2-2, is EPEVTQTPSHQVTQMGQEVILRCVPISNHLYFYWYRQILGQKVEFLVSFYNNEISEKSEIFDDQFSVERPDGSNFTLKIRSTKLEDSAMYFCASSGVRVSVGELFFGEGSRLTVL.

This clone appeared a single time. The chain employs TRBV28 and TRBJ2-7; 8 bases align to TRBD1. CDR3 length equals 14 residues. Looked up from germline, CDR1 is MDHEN and CDR2 is SYDVKM. J lost 5 bases, V lost 3 bases, and 6 bases had no gene match. The CDR3 reads CASSFGQGANEQYF. As DNA, the CDR3 is TGTGCCAGCAGTTTCGGTCAGGGGGCCAACGAGCAGTACTTC.

The chain employs TRBV10-3 and TRBJ2-3, with D possibly matching TRBD1 (7 bases). Between the trimmed V and J ends, which lost 6 bases and 4 bases, there was a span of 23 bases. The germline V gene encodes CDR1 ENHRY and CDR2 SYGVKD. This CDR3 comprises 17 residues. In nucleotides, the CDR3 is TGTGCCATCAGAAAAACGGGGGCGGGGACAGCAGCAGATACGCAGTATTTT. It translates to CAIRKTGAGTAADTQYF.

The rearrangement joins TRBV19 to TRBJ2-7, with D possibly TRBD1 on 5 matching bases. V shed 5 bases and J shed 5 bases, with 19 bases lying between them. The CDR3 is made up of 15 amino acids. Germline values: CDR1 LNHDA, CDR2 SQIVND (reference sequence). The CDR3 nucleotides are TGTGCCAGTAGTTTGGAGTTGCAGGGCCGGAACGAGCAGTACTTC. Residues: CASSLELQGRNEQYF.

The genes are TRBV10-3 and TRBJ1-2; D is unresolved. The CDR3 length is 13 residues. Looked up from germline, CDR1 is ENHRY and CDR2 is SYGVKD. V was pared by 0 bases and J by 3 bases, with 5 bases between. The CDR3 here is CAISESEDYGYTF. As DNA, the CDR3 is TGTGCCATCAGTGAGTCTGAGGACTATGGCTACACCTTC.

CDR3 nucleotides: TGTGCCAGCAGTGAAGGCGGCAGGGTCACAGATACGCAGTATTTT. This encodes CASSEGGRVTDTQYF. The J gene is TRBJ2-3, the V gene TRBV2; the D gene is possibly TRBD1 (5 bases). Germline-derived CDR1 and CDR2 are SNHLY and FYNNEI. The CDR3 runs to 15 residues. The ends were cut back, 1 base at V and 2 bases at J, with 10 bases in the middle. The whole variable domain, remainder taken from reference TRBV2 and TRBJ2-3, is EPEVTQTPSHQVTQMGQEVILRCVPISNHLYFYWYRQILGQKVEFLVSFYNNEISEKSEIFDDQFSVERPDGSNFTLKIRSTKLEDSAMYFCASSEGGRVTDTQYFGPGTRLTVL.

Concerning this clone itself: The same CDR3 arises from other DNA sequences in this sample as well. The V gene is TRBV6-5, the J gene TRBJ2-1; possibly TRBD1 for D (5 bases). Germline CDR1 MNHEY, CDR2 SVGAGI. The length of the CDR3 is 14 residues. Trimming removed 0 bases at V and 10 bases at J, with 13 bases between. The CDR3 DNA is TGTGCCAGCAGTTACTCGATATTGGCAGGGGAGCAGTTCTTC. Residues: CASSYSILAGEQFF.

The J gene is TRBJ2-3, the V gene TRBV5-1; D unresolved. V dropped 4 bases and J dropped 1 base, with 13 bases sitting between them. Looked up from germline, CDR1 is SGHRS and CDR2 is YFSETQ. This CDR3 spans 15 amino acids. The CDR3 spells CASSMATAGTDTQYF. CDR3 coding DNA: TGCGCCAGCAGCATGGCCACGGCGGGCACAGATACGCAGTATTTT.

A single count supports this clone. The gene calls are TRBV18 and TRBJ1-1; D is unresolved. Germline V gene data show CDR1 as KGHSH and CDR2 as LQKENI. Deletions cut 2 bases from V and 3 bases from J, with 13 bases between. CDR3 length: 15 residues. This CDR3 is CASSPIGDLYTEAFF. CDR3 nucleotides: TGTGCCAGCTCACCAATCGGGGATCTGTACACTGAAGCTTTCTTT.

This clone was seen only once. J is TRBJ1-1 and V is TRBV19; the match to TRBD1 covers 9 bases. J gave up 5 bases and V 4 bases, and 2 bases lay outside the gene matches. CDR1 and CDR2 (germline): LNHDA, SQIVND (reference sequence). The CDR3 is 13 residues long. The CDR3 sequence: CASSRGTGTEAFF. The CDR3 DNA follows: TGTGCCAGTAGTAGGGGGACAGGGACTGAAGCTTTCTTT.

This clone is a singleton in its sample. The J gene is TRBJ2-5, the V gene TRBV5-1; D unresolved. The germline V gene has CDR1 SGHRS and CDR2 YFSETQ. The V gene lost 4 bases and the J gene lost 5 bases, with 9 bases spanning the gap. The CDR3 totals 12 residues. The DNA of the CDR3 is TGCGCCAGCAGCCCGAATGAGGAGACCCAGTACTTC. This codes for CASSPNEETQYF.

The chain has TRBV27 and TRBJ2-7, with D perhaps TRBD1 (6 bases). The germline V gene has CDR1 MNHEY and CDR2 SMNVEV (reference sequence). The ends were cut back, 5 bases at V and 1 base at J, with 15 bases in the middle. This CDR3 spans 15 amino acids. The CDR3 loop reads CASSPVTGNSYEQYF. CDR3 nucleotides: TGTGCCAGCAGTCCGGTGACAGGAAATTCCTACGAGCAGTACTTC.

The V call is TRBV19, the J call TRBJ2-5; no clear D. This CDR3 is built from 13 residues. Germline CDR1 reads LNHDA; CDR2 reads SQIVND (reference sequence). V was pared by 4 bases and J by 1 base, with 7 bases between. The CDR3 loop is CASSRSGQETQYF. The CDR3 bases are TGTGCCAGTAGTAGGTCAGGCCAAGAGACCCAGTACTTC.

The chain recombines TRBV5-1 with TRBJ2-3; 13 nucleotides line up with TRBD2. V shed 4 bases and J 3 bases; nucleotides not matched to a gene: 8. CDR1 is SGHRS and CDR2 is YFSETQ in the germline V gene. CDR3 length: 17 residues. CDR3 loop: CASSPRLAGGVTDTQYF. Here the CDR3 DNA reads TGCGCCAGCAGCCCTCGACTAGCGGGAGGTGTAACAGATACGCAGTATTTT.

The chain carries TRBV6-1 and TRBJ2-1; 8 bases fit TRBD2. Germline V lookup: CDR1 MNHNS, CDR2 SASEGT. The length of the CDR3 is 15 residues. V was pared by 4 bases and J by 3 bases, with 5 bases of the junction left unmatched. The DNA of the CDR3 is TGTGCCAGCAGTGTCGCGGGACTAGTCTACAATGAGCAGTTCTTC. It yields the protein CASSVAGLVYNEQFF.

V usage is TRBV19 and J usage is TRBJ2-7, with 7 bases fitting TRBD1. With V trimmed by 5 bases and J by 3 bases, 4 bases remained unmatched. Germline CDR1 reads LNHDA; CDR2 reads SQIVND (reference sequence). The CDR3 has 13 amino acids. The chain's CDR3 is CASSPGTDYEQYF. The CDR3 region has the DNA TGTGCCAGTAGTCCCGGGACAGACTACGAGCAGTACTTC.

The chain recombines TRBV28 with TRBJ1-5, with D unclear. The CDR3 is 12 amino acids. From germline, CDR1 is MDHEN and CDR2 SYDVKM. The V end lost 8 bases, the J end lost 10 bases, and 15 bases lay between the germline ends. CDR3 bases: TGTGCCAGCCTCGAAAGTCCAGGACCCCAGCATTTT. The encoded protein is CASLESPGPQHF.

This clone turned up a few times. The gene calls are TRBV5-6 and TRBJ2-3; 11 nucleotides line up with TRBD1. The CDR3 runs 14 residues. Trimming removed 7 bases from V and 3 bases from J; junction bases left unmatched: 4. Germline values: CDR1 SGHDT, CDR2 YYEEEE. CDR3 nucleotide sequence: TGTGCCAGCCACGGACAGGGGGCAACAGATACGCAGTATTTT. Translating gives CASHGQGATDTQYF. The whole variable domain, filled in from reference TRBV5-6 and TRBJ2-3, reads DAGVTQSPTHLIKTRGQQVTLRCSPKSGHDTVSWYQQALGQGPQFIFQYYEEEERQRGNFPDRFSGHQFPNYSSELNVNALLLGDSALYLCASHGQGATDTQYFGPGTRLTVL.

This clone was counted once. The chain employs TRBV2 and TRBJ1-2, with D unresolved. CDR3 size: 17 residues. V gave up 6 bases and J gave up 8 bases, with 28 bases separating them. Germline CDR1 SNHLY, CDR2 FYNNEI. The CDR3, as DNA: TGTGCCAGCAGGGCGAGGAGGAGTTGGATATCTAAGGTCGGCTACACCTTC. Its protein product is CASRARRSWISKVGYTF. Variable domain in full (rest from reference TRBV2 and TRBJ1-2): EPEVTQTPSHQVTQMGQEVILRCVPISNHLYFYWYRQILGQKVEFLVSFYNNEISEKSEIFDDQFSVERPDGSNFTLKIRSTKLEDSAMYFCASRARRSWISKVGYTFGSGTRLTVV.

CDR3 residues: CASSAQGTYEQYF. Written as DNA, the CDR3 is TGTGCCAGCAGTGCACAGGGAACCTACGAGCAGTACTTC. The rearrangement joins TRBV6-1 to TRBJ2-7; D is perhaps TRBD1 (6 bases). V was shortened by 4 bases and J by 2 bases, with 9 bases between the two germline ends. Germline CDR1 reads MNHNS; CDR2 reads SASEGT. CDR3 length: 13 residues.